These T cell receptor beta chains were read from a single sample in a study of shared clonotypes between healthy human individuals. Data came from immunoSEQ multiplex PCR; TCRdb stores just in-frame clones and leaves some out. The data hold some 2,500,000 clones, with over 85% observed a single time. The sequencing sample was made of naive CD4+ T cells from PBMCs. The receptors were sampled from a man aged 18 to 30 in good health. Some clones in this sample may be carry-over from other donors' samples. Each CDR3 is given with its conserved first and last residue. The D gene is left open where the match is weak. Size is stated for part of the rows, as once, few or many counts, or as a class when the clone is expanded.

CDR3aa: CASSLELVDTQYF; CDR3nt: TGCGCCAGCAGCTTGGAACTAGTCGATACGCAGTATTTT; v_gene: TRBV5-1; d_gene: .; abundance: .; j_gene: TRBJ2-3
CDR3aa: CASSDGDRGSQPQHF; CDR3nt: TGTGCCAGCAGTGACGGAGACAGGGGTAGCCAGCCCCAGCATTTT; v_gene: TRBV28; d_gene: TRBD1; abundance: .; j_gene: TRBJ1-5
CDR3aa: CASSDLGGGGIEAFF; CDR3nt: TGTGCCAGCTCCGACTTAGGCGGAGGGGGCATTGAAGCTTTCTTT; v_gene: TRBV6-5; d_gene: TRBD1; abundance: .; j_gene: TRBJ1-1
CDR3aa: CASSRQLGEKLFF; CDR3nt: TGTGCCAGCAGTAGACAGCTTGGTGAAAAACTGTTTTTT; v_gene: TRBV25-1; d_gene: .; abundance: .; j_gene: TRBJ1-4
CDR3aa: CASSRQGVQETQYF; CDR3nt: TGTGCCAGCAGCCGCCAAGGTGTCCAAGAGACCCAGTACTTC; v_gene: TRBV27; d_gene: .; abundance: .; j_gene: TRBJ2-5
CDR3aa: CASSRTGTNYEQYF; CDR3nt: TGTGCCAGTAGTAGAACCGGGACTAACTACGAGCAGTACTTC; v_gene: TRBV19; d_gene: TRBD2; abundance: .; j_gene: TRBJ2-7
CDR3aa: CASSPLTSGSGSSYNEQFF; CDR3nt: TGTGCCAGCTCACCCCTGACTAGCGGGAGTGGGAGCTCCTACAATGAGCAGTTCTTC; v_gene: TRBV18; d_gene: TRBD2; abundance: .; j_gene: TRBJ2-1
CDR3aa: CSVGRGNTGELFF; CDR3nt: TGCAGCGTTGGCCGAGGGAACACCGGGGAGCTGTTTTTT; v_gene: TRBV29-1; d_gene: .; abundance: .; j_gene: TRBJ2-2
CDR3aa: CASSFGDRNEQFF; CDR3nt: TGTGCCAGCAGCTTTGGTGACAGAAATGAGCAGTTCTTC; v_gene: TRBV7-8; d_gene: .; abundance: .; j_gene: TRBJ2-1
CDR3aa: CASSFGTDRLFF; CDR3nt: TGTGCCAGCAGTTTCGGGACGGACCGTCTGTTCTTC; v_gene: TRBV28; d_gene: .; abundance: .; j_gene: TRBJ2-1
CDR3aa: CASSLPERPSYNEQFF; CDR3nt: TGTGCCAGCAGCTTGCCCGAACGACCCTCCTACAATGAGCAGTTCTTC; v_gene: TRBV5-4; d_gene: .; abundance: .; j_gene: TRBJ2-1
CDR3aa: CASSGPGYTF; CDR3nt: TGTGCCAGCTCGGGCCCCGGCTACACCTTC; v_gene: TRBV18; d_gene: .; abundance: .; j_gene: TRBJ1-2
CDR3aa: CSVVGGGLNTEAFF; CDR3nt: TGCAGCGTTGTCGGAGGGGGCTTGAACACTGAAGCTTTCTTT; v_gene: TRBV29-1; d_gene: TRBD1; abundance: .; j_gene: TRBJ1-1
CDR3aa: CASWGYGYTF; CDR3nt: TGTGCCAGTTGGGGCTATGGCTACACCTTC; v_gene: TRBV28; d_gene: .; abundance: .; j_gene: TRBJ1-2
CDR3aa: CSVEVRGGNTEAFF; CDR3nt: TGCAGCGTTGAAGTAAGGGGCGGGAACACTGAAGCTTTCTTT; v_gene: TRBV29-1; d_gene: .; abundance: .; j_gene: TRBJ1-1
CDR3aa: CASQVRNTEAFF; CDR3nt: TGTGCCAGCCAAGTCAGGAACACTGAAGCTTTCTTT; v_gene: TRBV28; d_gene: .; abundance: .; j_gene: TRBJ1-1
CDR3aa: CASSLLRTGLSYEQYF; CDR3nt: TGTGCCAGCAGCTTATTAAGGACAGGTTTATCCTACGAGCAGTACTTC; v_gene: TRBV7-3; d_gene: TRBD1; abundance: once; j_gene: TRBJ2-7
CDR3aa: CASSSGTTNEQFF; CDR3nt: TGCGCCAGCAGCTCCGGGACTACCAATGAGCAGTTCTTC; v_gene: TRBV5-1; d_gene: TRBD2; abundance: .; j_gene: TRBJ2-1
CDR3aa: CASSVTGTAGNTIYF; CDR3nt: TGTGCCAGCAGCGTAACCGGGACCGCGGGAAACACCATATATTTT; v_gene: TRBV7-2; d_gene: .; abundance: .; j_gene: TRBJ1-3
CDR3aa: CASSQPTLPSGRETQYF; CDR3nt: TGCGCCAGCAGTCAACCAACCCTACCTAGCGGGAGAGAGACCCAGTACTTC; v_gene: TRBV4-1; d_gene: TRBD2; abundance: .; j_gene: TRBJ2-5
CDR3aa: CSVDRTDTQYF; CDR3nt: TGCAGCGTTGACCGCACAGATACGCAGTATTTT; v_gene: TRBV29-1; d_gene: .; abundance: .; j_gene: TRBJ2-3
CDR3aa: CASSLRSSGTSGNTIYF; CDR3nt: TGTGCCAGCAGTTTACGGTCTTCAGGGACCTCTGGAAACACCATATATTTT; v_gene: TRBV27; d_gene: .; abundance: .; j_gene: TRBJ1-3
CDR3aa: CSARGTLAEQYF; CDR3nt: TGCAGCGCCCGTGGGACTCTGGCCGAGCAGTACTTC; v_gene: TRBV29-1; d_gene: .; abundance: .; j_gene: TRBJ2-7
CDR3aa: CASSFEGTGELFF; CDR3nt: TGTGCCAGCAGCTTTGAGGGAACCGGGGAGCTGTTTTTT; v_gene: TRBV7-9; d_gene: .; abundance: .; j_gene: TRBJ2-2
CDR3aa: CASSRGGGSSYNEQFF; CDR3nt: TGCGCCAGCAGCAGGGGAGGGGGGAGCTCCTACAATGAGCAGTTCTTC; v_gene: TRBV5-1; d_gene: .; abundance: .; j_gene: TRBJ2-1
CDR3aa: CASSLEGGPYEQYF; CDR3nt: TGTGCCAGCAGCTTAGAGGGTGGCCCCTACGAGCAGTACTTC; v_gene: TRBV7-9; d_gene: .; abundance: .; j_gene: TRBJ2-7
CDR3aa: CSVMHNEQFF; CDR3nt: TGCAGCGTTATGCACAATGAGCAGTTCTTC; v_gene: TRBV29-1; d_gene: .; abundance: .; j_gene: TRBJ2-1
CDR3aa: CASSYTQYEQYF; CDR3nt: TGTGCCAGCAGCTATACCCAGTACGAGCAGTACTTC; v_gene: TRBV7-2; d_gene: .; abundance: .; j_gene: TRBJ2-7
CDR3aa: CASNRQGAQNTEAFF; CDR3nt: TGTGCCAGCAACCGACAGGGGGCCCAGAACACTGAAGCTTTCTTT; v_gene: TRBV2; d_gene: TRBD1; abundance: .; j_gene: TRBJ1-1
CDR3aa: CASSLPTGGYTGELFF; CDR3nt: TGCGCCAGCAGCCTACCGACAGGGGGCTACACCGGGGAGCTGTTTTTT; v_gene: TRBV5-1; d_gene: TRBD1; abundance: .; j_gene: TRBJ2-2
CDR3aa: CASSIAGGRADTQYF; CDR3nt: TGTGCCAGTAGTATAGCGGGCGGGAGGGCGGATACGCAGTATTTT; v_gene: TRBV19; d_gene: TRBD2; abundance: .; j_gene: TRBJ2-3
CDR3aa: CASSYWTPGGYEQYF; CDR3nt: TGTGCCAGCAGTTACTGGACCCCCGGGGGCTACGAGCAGTACTTC; v_gene: TRBV6-5; d_gene: .; abundance: .; j_gene: TRBJ2-7
CDR3aa: CASRGGGRTYEQYF; CDR3nt: TGTGCCAGCAGAGGGGGCGGGAGGACCTACGAGCAGTACTTC; v_gene: TRBV28; d_gene: .; abundance: .; j_gene: TRBJ2-7
CDR3aa: CASSIGPLGELFF; CDR3nt: TGTGCCAGTAGTATCGGGCCCCTCGGGGAGCTGTTTTTT; v_gene: TRBV19; d_gene: .; abundance: .; j_gene: TRBJ2-2
CDR3aa: CASSHGGGRSNTEAFF; CDR3nt: TGTGCCAGCAGCCATGGGGGTGGCCGATCGAACACTGAAGCTTTCTTT; v_gene: TRBV7-2; d_gene: .; abundance: .; j_gene: TRBJ1-1
CDR3aa: CSTGGSDGYTF; CDR3nt: TGCAGCACAGGGGGCAGCGATGGCTACACCTTC; v_gene: TRBV29-1; d_gene: TRBD1; abundance: .; j_gene: TRBJ1-2
CDR3aa: CASSPILEAAGMNTGELFF; CDR3nt: TGTGCCAGCAGCCCGATTCTAGAGGCGGCTGGAATGAACACCGGGGAGCTGTTTTTT; v_gene: TRBV7-9; d_gene: .; abundance: .; j_gene: TRBJ2-2
CDR3aa: CASSLFPSGETQYF; CDR3nt: TGTGCCAGCAGTTTATTTCCGTCGGGGGAGACCCAGTACTTC; v_gene: TRBV27; d_gene: .; abundance: once; j_gene: TRBJ2-5
CDR3aa: CASSPQSGQITDTQYF; CDR3nt: TGCGCCAGCAGCCCCCAATCGGGGCAAATCACAGATACGCAGTATTTT; v_gene: TRBV5-1; d_gene: .; abundance: once; j_gene: TRBJ2-3
CDR3aa: CASSEGIPNEQFF; CDR3nt: TGTGCCAGCAGTGAAGGGATCCCCAATGAGCAGTTCTTC; v_gene: TRBV6-1; d_gene: .; abundance: .; j_gene: TRBJ2-1
CDR3aa: CASSLNVISGGEQYF; CDR3nt: TGTGCCAGCAGCTTAAACGTTATATCCGGAGGCGAGCAGTACTTC; v_gene: TRBV11-2; d_gene: .; abundance: .; j_gene: TRBJ2-7
CDR3aa: CASSPDRTRSFYGYTF; CDR3nt: TGTGCCAGCAGCCCGGACAGGACTCGTTCCTTCTATGGCTACACCTTC; v_gene: TRBV5-6; d_gene: TRBD1; abundance: .; j_gene: TRBJ1-2